This T cell receptor beta chain was recovered during a study of graft-versus-host responses after intestinal transplantation. General study points: In recipient marrow, GvH clones were found, and some appeared first in ileum or blood.

Germline trimming cut 5 bases from V and 9 bases from J; bases unmatched to any gene: 18. The germline gives CDR1 SSHAT, CDR2 FNYEAQ (reference sequence). CDR3 length: 17 amino acids. Generated by immunoSEQ multiplex PCR, the TCRdb table keeps only in-frame clones and is missing some. The sample has over 60,000 clones, about 89% seen once; the top ten hold under 2%. Processing of graft tissue released intraepithelial and lamina propria lymphocytes. Remarks on this clone: Antigen: not known.

Source: ileum tissue, taken 350 to 400 days after transplant. The clonotype was recovered from a human patient who received an intestinal transplant, so some T cells may come from the graft donor. This chain uses TRBV7-7 with TRBJ2-1, with 8 bases fitting TRBD2. CDR3 bases: TGTGCCAGCAGCGCCGCAGGCACTAGCGGAGTAGTAGGTGAGCAGTTCTTC. Amino acid sequence: CASSAAGTSGVVGEQFF.